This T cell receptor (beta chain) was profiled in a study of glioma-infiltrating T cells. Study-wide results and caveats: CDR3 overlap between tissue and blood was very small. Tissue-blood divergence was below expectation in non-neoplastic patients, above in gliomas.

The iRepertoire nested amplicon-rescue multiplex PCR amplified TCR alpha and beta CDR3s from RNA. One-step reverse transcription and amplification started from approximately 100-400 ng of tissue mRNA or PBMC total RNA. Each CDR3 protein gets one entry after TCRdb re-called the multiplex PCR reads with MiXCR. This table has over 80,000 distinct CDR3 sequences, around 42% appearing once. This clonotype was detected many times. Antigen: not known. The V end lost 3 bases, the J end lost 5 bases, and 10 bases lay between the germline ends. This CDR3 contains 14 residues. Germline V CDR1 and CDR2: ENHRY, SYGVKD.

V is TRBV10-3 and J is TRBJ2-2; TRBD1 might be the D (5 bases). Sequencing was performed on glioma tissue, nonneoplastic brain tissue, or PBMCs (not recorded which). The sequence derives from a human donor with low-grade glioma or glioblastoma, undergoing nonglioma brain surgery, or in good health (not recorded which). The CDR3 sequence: CAISDRVITGELFF. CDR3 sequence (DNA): TGTGCCATCAGTGACAGGGTAATAACCGGGGAGCTGTTTTTT.